This paragraph reports one T cell receptor beta chain. Its antigen is as yet unknown. The data belong to a study of T cell clonotyping in hematopoietic cell transplantation. Recipient blood drawn about 28 days pretransplant and days 30, 100, 180 after. The V gene's germline CDR1 is MNHEY and CDR2 SMNVEV (reference sequence). The CDR3 has 15 residues. The junction had 11 bases not matched to a gene; V was cut back by 8 bases and J by 9 bases. Study results and limitations: Recipient TCR diversity dropped after transplant; expanded clonotypes rose from day 30 to 180. Cells were unsorted, so CD4 and CD8 contributions were not separated.

Method: immunoSEQ multiplex PCR; TCRdb's copy keeps in-frame clones and lacks some. Seen here are approximately 4,200 clones, around 85% observed once, and the top ten hold about 20%. Sequenced material: peripheral blood mononuclear cells, taken 180 days after allogeneic stem cell transplant. The chain recombines TRBV27 with TRBJ2-1; 12 bases map to TRBD2. The clonotype comes from a male patient aged 60 to 75 who had an allogeneic stem cell transplant from an unrelated donor, so T cells may come from the graft donor. Some clones in this sample may be carry-over from other donors' samples. For the CDR3, the DNA is TGTGCCAGCTGCCGACTAGCGGGGGCCCTGATTGAGCAGTTCTTC. This translates into CASCRLAGALIEQFF.